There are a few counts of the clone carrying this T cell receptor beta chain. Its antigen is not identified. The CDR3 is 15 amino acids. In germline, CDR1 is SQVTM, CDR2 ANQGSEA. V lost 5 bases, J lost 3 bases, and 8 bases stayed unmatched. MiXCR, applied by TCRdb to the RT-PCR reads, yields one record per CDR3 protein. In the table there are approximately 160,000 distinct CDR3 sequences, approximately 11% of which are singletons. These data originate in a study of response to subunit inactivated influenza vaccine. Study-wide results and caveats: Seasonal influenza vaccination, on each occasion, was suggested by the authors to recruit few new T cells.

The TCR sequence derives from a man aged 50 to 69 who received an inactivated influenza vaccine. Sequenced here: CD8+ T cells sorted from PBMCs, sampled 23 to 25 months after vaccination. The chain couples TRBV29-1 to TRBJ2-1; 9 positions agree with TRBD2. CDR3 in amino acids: CSVPPPSGNYNEQFF. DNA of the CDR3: TGCAGCGTTCCCCCCCCTAGCGGGAACTACAATGAGCAGTTCTTC.